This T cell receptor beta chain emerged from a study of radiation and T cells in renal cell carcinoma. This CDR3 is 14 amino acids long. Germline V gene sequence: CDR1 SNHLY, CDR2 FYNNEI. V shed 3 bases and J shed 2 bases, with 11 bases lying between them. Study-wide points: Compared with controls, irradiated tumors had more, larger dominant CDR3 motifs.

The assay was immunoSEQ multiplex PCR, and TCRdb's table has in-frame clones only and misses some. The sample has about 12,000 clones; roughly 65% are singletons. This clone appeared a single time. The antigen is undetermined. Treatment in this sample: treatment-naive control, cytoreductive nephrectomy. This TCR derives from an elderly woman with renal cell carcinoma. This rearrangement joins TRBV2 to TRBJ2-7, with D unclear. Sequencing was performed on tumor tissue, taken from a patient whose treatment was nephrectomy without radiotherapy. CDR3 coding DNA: TGTGCCAGCAGTGACGGTAGCCCGGCCTACGAGCAGTACTTC. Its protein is CASSDGSPAYEQYF.